The 10 T cell receptor beta chains given below trace back to one sample, sequenced in a study of human T cells and chemical hapten exposure (dated by TCRdb to the early 2020s). In the paper's terms, the time point label means: patch test 1, 2 weeks after DPC sensitization. Taken with the paper, the label for treatment or condition translates to: therapeutic diphenylcyclopropenone sensitization with weekly scalp DPC. The library was obtained by RACE. The reads were generated on a NextSeq 500. Using fastp trimming at Q25 and MiXCR clonotype assembly, TCRdb reanalyzed the public sequencing data and kept in-frame beta chains. Entries are consolidated by CDR3 protein sequence, retaining the most common genes and DNA. For this sample there are tens of thousands of distinct CDR3 sequences; roughly 10% appear just once. Together, the top ten hold about 3.5% of the sample. The specimen comprised whole blood, sampled in connection with sensitization to the hapten diphenylcyclopropenone (DPC). All receptors derive from a woman aged 55-69 years with alopecia areata. Some clones in this sample may be carry-over from other donors' samples.

The gene calls are TRBV19 and TRBJ2-7; 9 bases align to TRBD2. Trimming at V came to 6 bases and at J to 4 bases, leaving 7 bases not matched to a gene. This CDR3 comprises 14 residues. In germline, CDR1 is LNHDA, CDR2 SQIVND (reference sequence). This chain's CDR3 is CASSERGAPYEQYF. The CDR3 nucleotides read TGTGCCAGTAGCGAGCGGGGGGCCCCTTACGAGCAGTACTTC.

The rearrangement links TRBV29-1 to TRBJ2-1; TRBD1 aligns across 7 bases. The germline gives CDR1 SQVTM, CDR2 ANQGSEA. The CDR3 extends over 14 amino acids. Trimming at V came to 3 bases and at J to 4 bases, leaving 6 bases not matched to a gene. The chain's CDR3 is CSVELGDSYNEQFF. The CDR3 DNA reads as TGCAGCGTTGAGTTGGGGGACAGTTACAATGAGCAGTTCTTC.

This clonotype was recorded at least ten times. The rearrangement links TRBV12-3 or TRBV12-4 to TRBJ1-1, with 7 positions matching TRBD1. There are 13 residues in the CDR3. J was trimmed by 8 bases and V by 0 bases; bases with no gene match: 3. The CDR3 nucleotides are TGTGCCAGCAGTTTAGCCGACAGGGTGGAAGCTTTCTTT. Protein: CASSLADRVEAFF.

This clonotype was recorded a few times. The V call is TRBV29-1, the J call TRBJ1-1; possible D gene TRBD1, 5 bases. Per the germline V gene, CDR1 is SQVTM and CDR2 is ANQGSEA. The V gene lost 7 bases and the J gene lost 7 bases, with 22 bases spanning the gap. The CDR3 has 14 amino acids. The CDR3 spells CSAVKRLGGYEAFF. For the CDR3, the DNA is TGCAGCGCTGTGAAGAGACTCGGGGGATATGAAGCTTTCTTT.

This clonotype was observed many times. This chain joins TRBV12-3 or TRBV12-4 and TRBJ2-1; D uncertain. This CDR3 has 14 amino acids. V was pared by 5 bases and J by 5 bases, with 13 bases between. CDR3 nucleotide sequence: TGTGCCAGCAGTGATGTACTGGGTAACAATGAGCAGTTCTTC. Translation: CASSDVLGNNEQFF.

This clonotype has ten or more counts. The chain links TRBV6-6 to TRBJ2-2, with D possibly being TRBD1 (5 bases). The germline V gene encodes CDR1 MNHNY and CDR2 SVGAGI (reference sequence). V was shortened by 2 bases and J by 6 bases, with 13 bases between the two germline ends. This CDR3 is 15 amino acids long. CDR3 amino acids: CASSYRALGAGELFF. The DNA for the CDR3 is TGTGCCAGCAGTTACCGGGCCCTAGGGGCCGGGGAGCTGTTTTTT.

V gene TRBV19 combines with J gene TRBJ1-2; D is unclear. Per the germline V gene, CDR1 is LNHDA and CDR2 is SQIVND (reference sequence). The CDR3 extends over 12 amino acids. V lost 3 bases to trimming and J lost 5 bases, with 7 bases between them. The CDR3: CASSIVSYGYTF. The CDR3, as DNA: TGTGCCAGTAGTATCGTCAGTTATGGCTACACCTTC.

This clonotype was detected many times. The CDR3 coding sequence is TGTGCCACCAGCAGAGATCAGGCAGGGGGCCACGAGCAGTACTTC. Encoded protein: CATSRDQAGGHEQYF. This rearrangement joins TRBV15 to TRBJ2-7, with TRBD1 matching over 8 bases. Germline V gene sequence: CDR1 LNHNV, CDR2 YYDKDF (reference sequence). This CDR3 comprises 15 residues. J gave up 5 bases and V 0 bases, and 6 bases lay outside the gene matches.

V usage is TRBV28 and J usage is TRBJ2-2, with TRBD1 as a possible D gene (6 bases). The ends were cut back, 3 bases at V and 1 base at J, with 9 bases in the middle. Germline lookup yields CDR1 MDHEN and CDR2 SYDVKM. This CDR3 is 15 amino acids long. The CDR3 bases are TGTGCCAGCAGTTTGCCACAGGGGAACACCGGGGAGCTGTTTTTT. It yields the protein CASSLPQGNTGELFF.

In this sample, this clonotype turned up many times. The V gene is TRBV7-6, the J gene TRBJ2-6; D not resolved. This CDR3 is built from 18 residues. The V gene's germline CDR1 is SGHVS and CDR2 FNYEAQ. V gave up 0 bases and J gave up 4 bases, with 16 bases separating them. CDR3 DNA: TGTGCCAGCAGCTTAGCCCAGTCGTATTTGTACGGGGCCAACGTCCTGACTTTC. This encodes CASSLAQSYLYGANVLTF.